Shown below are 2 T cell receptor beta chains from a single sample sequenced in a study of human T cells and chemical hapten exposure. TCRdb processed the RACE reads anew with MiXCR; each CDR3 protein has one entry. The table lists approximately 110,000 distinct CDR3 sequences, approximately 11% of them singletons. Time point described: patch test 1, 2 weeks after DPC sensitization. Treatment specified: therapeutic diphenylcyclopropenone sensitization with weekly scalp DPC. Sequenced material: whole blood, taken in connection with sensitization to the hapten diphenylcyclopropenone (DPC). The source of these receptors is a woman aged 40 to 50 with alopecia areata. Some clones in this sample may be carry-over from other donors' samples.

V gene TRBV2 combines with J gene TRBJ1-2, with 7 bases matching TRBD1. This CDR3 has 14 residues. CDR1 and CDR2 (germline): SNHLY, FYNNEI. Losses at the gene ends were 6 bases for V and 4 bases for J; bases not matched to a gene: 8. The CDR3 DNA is TGTGCCAGCAGAGTGACAGGGAATTCCTATGGCTACACCTTC. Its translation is CASRVTGNSYGYTF.

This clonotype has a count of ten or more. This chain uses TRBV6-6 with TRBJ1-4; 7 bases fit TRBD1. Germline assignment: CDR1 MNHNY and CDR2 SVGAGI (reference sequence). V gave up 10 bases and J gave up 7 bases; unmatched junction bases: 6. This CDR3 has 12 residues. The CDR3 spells CATRTGREKLFF. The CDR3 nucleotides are TGTGCCACTAGGACAGGCCGTGAAAAACTGTTTTTT.